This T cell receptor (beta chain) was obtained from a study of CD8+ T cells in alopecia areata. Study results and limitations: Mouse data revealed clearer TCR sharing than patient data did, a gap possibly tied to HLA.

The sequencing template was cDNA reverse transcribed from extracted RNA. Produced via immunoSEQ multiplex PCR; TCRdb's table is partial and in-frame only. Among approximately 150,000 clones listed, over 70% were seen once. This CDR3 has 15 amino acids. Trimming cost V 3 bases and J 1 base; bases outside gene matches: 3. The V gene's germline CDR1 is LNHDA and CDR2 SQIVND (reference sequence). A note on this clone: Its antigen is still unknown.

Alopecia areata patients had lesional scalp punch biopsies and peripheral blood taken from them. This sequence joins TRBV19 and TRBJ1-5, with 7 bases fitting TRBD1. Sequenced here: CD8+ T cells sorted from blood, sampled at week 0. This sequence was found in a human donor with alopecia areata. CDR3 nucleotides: TGTGCCAGTAGTATCCCACAGGGGAGCAATCAGCCCCAGCATTTT. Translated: CASSIPQGSNQPQHF.